One sample yielded the 23 T cell receptor beta chains listed below, sequenced in a study of blood T cell repertoires in COVID-19. The data were produced by immunoSEQ multiplex PCR, yet TCRdb's version contains in-frame clones alone and is incomplete. The sample includes roughly 230,000 clones, 83% of them seen just once. Sample: peripheral blood. These receptors were taken from a human donor in a cohort sampled during active COVID-19.

This clone was found once. This rearrangement joins TRBV9 to TRBJ2-1, with D perhaps matching TRBD2 (5 bases). The CDR3 has 14 amino acids. Per the germline V gene, CDR1 is SGDLS and CDR2 is YYNGEE. Trimming left V 3 bases short and J 7 bases short, with 14 bases between. CDR3 bases: TGTGCCAGCAGCGGACTAACTAGTACTAATGAGCAGTTCTTC. Its protein product is CASSGLTSTNEQFF.

This chain links TRBV7-6 with TRBJ2-5; a possible D gene is TRBD1 (7 bases). This CDR3 comprises 16 residues. Trimming took 4 bases from V and 5 from J, leaving 20 bases between them. In germline, CDR1 is SGHVS, CDR2 FNYEAQ. CDR3 sequence: CASSSTWGRGRETQYF. The CDR3 DNA reads as TGTGCCAGCAGCTCGACCTGGGGCAGGGGGAGGGAGACCCAGTACTTC.

The V gene is TRBV5-1, the J gene TRBJ2-2; tentatively, D is TRBD2 (6 bases). V gave up 6 bases and J gave up 4 bases, with 16 bases separating them. The CDR3 loop spans 15 amino acids. Germline CDR1 SGHRS, CDR2 YFSETQ. The CDR3 protein is CASKGLTSSTGELFF. CDR3 sequence (DNA): TGCGCCAGCAAGGGACTTACCTCCAGCACCGGGGAGCTGTTTTTT. Using reference TRBV5-1 and TRBJ2-2 for the parts outside the CDR3, the full variable domain is KAGVTQTPRYLIKTRGQQVTLSCSPISGHRSVSWYQQTPGQGLQFLFEYFSETQRNKGNFPGRFSGRQFSNSRSEMNVSTLELGDSALYLCASKGLTSSTGELFFGEGSRLTVL.

The DNA of the CDR3 is TGTGCCAGCAGGCGGCCGCGCGGAGGATCCTACAATGAGCAGTTCTTC. Its protein is CASRRPRGGSYNEQFF. This rearrangement joins TRBV28 to TRBJ2-1, with D possibly matching TRBD2 (5 bases). CDR3 size: 16 residues. Germline CDR1 is MDHEN and CDR2 is SYDVKM. V lost 6 bases, J lost 1 base, and 16 bases lay in between.

The chain joins TRBV6-5 to TRBJ2-7; 9 bases line up with TRBD1. The V segment lost 1 base and the J segment 1 base; nucleotides outside the gene matches: 2. CDR1 is MNHEY and CDR2 is SVGAGI in the germline V gene. The CDR3 runs to 15 residues. The CDR3 DNA sequence: TGTGCCAGCAGTTACTACAGGGGGCGATCCTACGAGCAGTACTTC. Amino acids: CASSYYRGRSYEQYF.

The chain has TRBV5-4 and TRBJ1-6; no reliable D call. The V and J ends lost 4 bases and 5 bases respectively, with 13 bases between them. This CDR3 has 15 amino acids. CDR1 and CDR2 from the germline V gene are SGHNT and YYREEE (reference sequence). The CDR3 loop is CASSPLAENNSPLHF. Written as DNA, the CDR3 is TGTGCCAGCAGCCCCCTCGCGGAGAATAATTCACCCCTCCACTTT.

The sample holds a few counts of this clone. The V and J genes are TRBV21-1 and TRBJ1-1; the tabulated D call, TRBD1, remains unverified against the DNA. TRBV21-1 is classified as a pseudogene. This CDR3 is 16 amino acids long. The CDR3 DNA reads TGTGCCAGCAGCGCCCCCCCCAAGGTGGGCACCACTGAAGCTTTCTTT. It specifies CASSAPPKVGTTEAFF.

This clone was seen many times. The chain has TRBV7-9 and TRBJ2-3; 9 nucleotides align to TRBD1. J was trimmed by 4 bases and V by 6 bases; bases with no gene match: 8. Germline CDR1 and CDR2: SEHNR and FQNEAQ (reference sequence). CDR3 length: 15 amino acids. The CDR3 here is CASRAGTGSPDTQYF. The CDR3 bases are TGTGCCAGCAGAGCCGGGACAGGGTCCCCAGATACGCAGTATTTT.

The J gene is TRBJ2-2, the V gene TRBV7-9; 9 bases match TRBD2. Unmatched junction bases numbered 6, after V lost 6 bases and J lost 1 base. The CDR3 sequence is 16 residues long. From germline, CDR1 is SEHNR and CDR2 FQNEAQ (reference sequence). CDR3 nucleotides: TGTGCCAGCAGAAAGACTAGCGGAAGGAACACCGGGGAGCTGTTTTTT. This gives the protein CASRKTSGRNTGELFF.

This sequence joins TRBV15 and TRBJ2-1, with TRBD1 matching over 10 bases. The junction had 2 bases not matched to a gene; V was cut back by 5 bases and J by 7 bases. This CDR3 has 13 residues. CDR1 LNHNV and CDR2 YYDKDF come from the germline V gene (reference sequence). CDR3 DNA: TGTGCCACCAGCGGACAGGGGGAGAATGAGCAGTTCTTC. This encodes CATSGQGENEQFF.

The rearrangement joins TRBV9 to TRBJ2-7; 7 nucleotides align to TRBD2. V shed 0 bases and J 7 bases; nucleotides not matched to a gene: 4. The CDR3 is 13 residues long. From germline, CDR1 is SGDLS and CDR2 YYNGEE. As DNA, the CDR3 is TGTGCCAGCAGCGTAGAGGGAGGGACGGAGCAGTACTTC. Its protein product is CASSVEGGTEQYF.

The chain carries TRBV5-1 and TRBJ2-7; 9 positions agree with TRBD1. From germline, CDR1 is SGHRS and CDR2 YFSETQ. With V trimmed by 2 bases and J by 5 bases, 8 bases remained unmatched. The CDR3 is 15 residues long. CDR3 residues: CASSLGTGGFDEQYF. Here the CDR3 DNA reads TGCGCCAGCAGCTTAGGAACAGGGGGCTTCGACGAGCAGTACTTC.

V is TRBV20-1 and J is TRBJ2-1; D remains unclear. The CDR3 is 10 residues long. The V end lost 3 bases, the J end lost 7 bases, and 4 bases lay between the germline ends. Germline CDR1 reads DFQATT; CDR2 reads SNEGSKA (reference sequence). The CDR3 loop is CSARENEQFF. The CDR3 coding sequence is TGCAGTGCTAGGGAGAATGAGCAGTTCTTC.

This clone was seen a handful of times. The chain links TRBV2 to TRBJ1-1; tentative D call: TRBD1 (5 bases). Germline values: CDR1 SNHLY, CDR2 FYNNEI. V was cut by 6 bases and J by 2 bases, with 10 bases left in between. This CDR3 is built from 13 residues. The CDR3 spells CASSADSNTEAFF. In nucleotides, the CDR3 is TGTGCCAGCAGCGCAGACAGTAACACTGAAGCTTTCTTT.

The chain employs TRBV18 and TRBJ1-6, with D uncertain. V was clipped by 6 bases and J by 14 bases, with 20 bases between them. CDR3 length equals 14 residues. CDR1 and CDR2 from the germline V gene are KGHSH and LQKENI. The DNA for the CDR3 is TGTGCCAGCTCTCCCGACGGAGATACGATGGCCCTCCACTTT. The encoded protein is CASSPDGDTMALHF.

V and J are TRBV10-1 and TRBJ2-1; D is possibly TRBD2 (5 bases). The CDR3 has 13 amino acids. Germline V gene lookup returns CDR1 WNHNN and CDR2 SYGVQD (reference sequence). V was trimmed by 4 bases and J by 8 bases, leaving 12 bases between them. This chain's CDR3 is CASSGTRRDEQFF. The CDR3 DNA follows: TGCGCCAGCAGTGGGACTCGGCGGGATGAGCAGTTCTTC.

This clone was observed at least ten times. V and J are TRBV29-1 and TRBJ1-3; the D gene is possibly TRBD1 (5 bases). The CDR3 has 14 amino acids. CDR1 and CDR2 (germline): SQVTM, ANQGSEA. V gave up 6 bases and J gave up 0 bases, with 12 bases separating them. The CDR3 DNA is TGCAGCGTCAGGGAAATTAGCTCTGGAAACACCATATATTTT. Protein product: CSVREISSGNTIYF.

The rearrangement uses TRBV3-1 (or the pseudogene TRBV3-2) and TRBJ1-2; D is unclear. The V gene lost 1 base and the J gene lost 8 bases, with 11 bases spanning the gap. The CDR3 covers 13 residues. Per the germline V gene, CDR1 is LGHDT and CDR2 is YNNKEL (reference sequence). CDR3 residues: CASSQGLRSGYTF. The CDR3 DNA is TGTGCCAGCAGCCAAGGATTGAGATCCGGCTACACCTTC.

This clone was found once. This sequence joins TRBV5-1 and TRBJ2-2; possibly TRBD1 for D (5 bases). The germline V gene encodes CDR1 SGHRS and CDR2 YFSETQ. V dropped 4 bases and J dropped 4 bases, with 11 bases sitting between them. The CDR3 sequence is 14 residues long. CDR3 sequence (DNA): TGCGCCAGCAGCCCATTAGGGGTCACCGGGGAGCTGTTTTTT. It encodes CASSPLGVTGELFF.

V gene TRBV6-1 combines with J gene TRBJ1-5; the D gene is possibly TRBD1 (5 bases). The ends were cut back, 4 bases at V and 0 bases at J, with 25 bases in the middle. Germline-derived CDR1 and CDR2 are MNHNS and SASEGT. The CDR3 runs 20 residues. The CDR3 here is CASSALGPGSIQYSNQPQHF. The CDR3 coding sequence is TGTGCCAGCAGTGCCCTTGGGCCAGGGTCCATTCAATATAGCAATCAGCCCCAGCATTTT.

This clone was seen a handful of times. The chain couples TRBV7-2 to TRBJ1-2; TRBD1 might be the D (5 bases). V was shortened by 3 bases and J by 8 bases, with 13 bases between the two germline ends. The CDR3 covers 13 residues. Per the germline V gene, CDR1 is SGHTA and CDR2 is FQGNSA. CDR3 protein: CASSFGAGSGYTF. CDR3 sequence (DNA): TGTGCCAGCAGCTTTGGGGCAGGGTCCGGCTACACCTTC.

J is TRBJ1-1 and V is TRBV5-1; 9 bases match TRBD1. With V trimmed by 7 bases and J by 4 bases, 11 bases remained unmatched. The CDR3 is 15 residues long. Germline CDR1 and CDR2: SGHRS and YFSETQ. DNA for the CDR3: TGCGCCAGCGGACTTGAACAGGGGGCGAGCACTGAAGCTTTCTTT. Encoded protein: CASGLEQGASTEAFF.

The chain uses TRBV5-1 and TRBJ2-6; 12 positions agree with TRBD1. The V gene's germline CDR1 is SGHRS and CDR2 YFSETQ. The V gene end was trimmed by 5 bases and the J gene end by 2 bases; junction bases not matched to a gene: 5. This CDR3 contains 17 residues. CDR3 DNA: TGCGCCAGCAGTGCCGGGACAGGGGGCCCTGGGGCCAACGTCCTGACTTTC. This translates into CASSAGTGGPGANVLTF.